These T cell receptor beta chains were read from a single sample in a study of shared clonotypes between healthy human individuals. Measured with immunoSEQ multiplex PCR; TCRdb has only the in-frame clones, and not every one. This table has nearly 750,000 clones, 72% appearing once. The sequenced material came from memory CD4+ T cells sorted from blood. These receptors all stem from a woman younger than 45 in good health. CDR3s include the opening cysteine and the closing phenylalanine or tryptophan. D genes are given only for firm matches. Rows may omit the clone size; those that give it use once, few, many or a size class.

V gene	J gene	D gene	clone size	CDR3 protein	CDR3 DNA
TRBV29-1	TRBJ1-2	NA	few	CSVEESNYGYTF	TGCAGCGTTGAAGAATCAAACTATGGCTACACCTTC
TRBV27	TRBJ2-3	TRBD2	few	CASRPRLAGLGATQYF	TGTGCCAGCAGGCCTCGACTAGCGGGACTTGGTGCTACGCAGTATTTT
TRBV28	TRBJ2-7	TRBD2	few	CASRREGGKYEQYF	TGTGCCAGCAGGCGCGAGGGAGGGAAATACGAGCAGTACTTC
TRBV7-9	TRBJ1-4	NA	NA	CASSPGQGTDEKLFF	TGTGCCAGCAGCCCCGGACAAGGCACTGATGAAAAACTGTTTTTT
TRBV6-4	TRBJ2-6	TRBD1	few	CASSETGTTGANVLTF	TGTGCCAGCAGTGAGACAGGGACCACTGGGGCCAACGTCCTGACTTTC
TRBV30	TRBJ2-1	TRBD2	NA	CAWSVLAGFYNEQFF	TGTGCCTGGAGTGTACTAGCGGGGTTCTACAATGAGCAGTTCTTC
TRBV27	TRBJ1-2	NA	NA	CASSLTPSNYGYTF	TGTGCCAGCAGTTTAACCCCCAGTAACTATGGCTACACCTTC
TRBV19	TRBJ2-1	TRBD2	NA	CASRGLADFNEQFF	TGTGCCAGTAGGGGACTAGCGGATTTCAATGAGCAGTTCTTC
TRBV15	TRBJ2-3	TRBD1	once	CATSRDKTGGTDTQYF	TGTGCCACCAGCAGAGATAAAACAGGGGGGACAGATACGCAGTATTTT
TRBV11-2	TRBJ2-4	TRBD1	NA	CASSSMRQGNIQYF	TGTGCCAGCAGCTCGATGCGACAGGGAAACATTCAGTACTTC
TRBV5-4	TRBJ2-1	TRBD2	once	CASSNPRLAGGSQFF	TGTGCCAGCAGCAATCCCCGGCTAGCGGGAGGTTCGCAGTTCTTC
TRBV9	TRBJ2-7	NA	NA	CASSVAGERLTEQYF	TGTGCCAGCAGCGTAGCGGGAGAAAGGCTAACGGAGCAGTACTTC
TRBV5-4	TRBJ1-4	NA	NA	CASSLESATNEKLFF	TGTGCCAGCAGCCTCGAAAGTGCAACTAATGAAAAACTGTTTTTT
TRBV19	TRBJ1-5	TRBD1	NA	CASSTLRTGGHQPQHF	TGTGCCAGTAGTACACTCCGGACAGGGGGCCATCAGCCCCAGCATTTT
TRBV6-5	TRBJ2-6	NA	few	CASSYEGTSGANVLTF	TGTGCCAGCAGTTATGAGGGGACCTCTGGGGCCAACGTCCTGACTTTC
TRBV11-2	TRBJ2-2	TRBD1	NA	CASSPRRTGDNTGELFF	TGTGCCAGCAGCCCCCGACGGACAGGGGATAACACCGGGGAGCTGTTTTTT
TRBV10-3	TRBJ2-1	NA	NA	CANRGEASYNEQFF	TGTGCCAACCGAGGAGAGGCATCCTACAATGAGCAGTTCTTC
TRBV2	TRBJ1-4	TRBD1	NA	CASKLTGGHEKLFF	TGTGCCAGCAAACTGACAGGGGGGCATGAAAAACTGTTTTTT
TRBV18	TRBJ1-1	NA	NA	CASSPTGPSTEAFF	TGTGCCAGCTCACCAACAGGCCCCAGCACTGAAGCTTTCTTT
TRBV4-1	TRBJ1-1	NA	NA	CASSQDYGVRNTEAFF	TGCGCCAGCAGCCAAGACTATGGAGTTCGGAACACTGAAGCTTTCTTT